Below are 11 T cell receptor beta chains sequenced from a single sample in a study of technical replicates of blood from a handful of donors. Only in-frame clones appear in the TCRdb table, and some are missing; sequencing was by immunoSEQ multiplex PCR. The sample yields some 49,000 clones, 92% seen once. The sequencing input was PBMCs. The receptor source for this set is a human donor in good health. Some clones in this sample may be carry-over from other donors' samples.

The chain is built from TRBV6-1 and TRBJ2-1, with 8 nucleotides matching TRBD2. V gave up 7 bases and J gave up 11 bases; unmatched junction bases: 16. Per germline, CDR1 MNHNS and CDR2 SASEGT. The CDR3 extends over 15 amino acids. This CDR3 is CASTGDRGGFNQQFF. CDR3 in DNA: TGTGCCAGCACCGGGGACCGGGGGGGTTTTAATCAGCAGTTCTTC.

The rearrangement joins TRBV7-5 to TRBJ2-3; the DNA was not used to check the table's D call, TRBD1. TRBV7-5 is marked as a pseudogene. This CDR3 is 14 amino acids long. As DNA, the CDR3 is TGTGTCAGAAGCGATAAGGGGGCGAGAGATACGCAGTATTTT. Protein product: CVRSDKGARDTQYF.

This chain links TRBV4-1 with TRBJ1-2; 7 bases match TRBD1. With V trimmed by 2 bases and J by 5 bases, 8 bases remained unmatched. The CDR3 is made up of 15 amino acids. Per germline, CDR1 MGHRA and CDR2 YSYEKL. CDR3 coding DNA: TGCGCCAGCAGCCAACCAGGGGGACAGTCTTATGGCTACACCTTC. It yields the protein CASSQPGGQSYGYTF.

The chain uses TRBV6-5 and TRBJ2-7; 9 positions agree with TRBD2. With 4 bases clipped from V and 2 bases from J, the junction kept 9 bases outside the gene matches. The germline CDR1 and CDR2 sequences are MNHEY and SVGAGI. CDR3 length equals 16 residues. For the CDR3, the DNA is TGTGCCAGCAGTTCGGGGCGGACTAGCGCGACCTACGAGCAGTACTTC. This sequence encodes CASSSGRTSATYEQYF.

The chain has TRBV27 and TRBJ2-7; 7 bases align to TRBD1. The junction had 3 bases not matched to a gene; V was cut back by 3 bases and J by 1 base. Looked up from germline, CDR1 is MNHEY and CDR2 is SMNVEV (reference sequence). This CDR3 is 14 amino acids long. The CDR3 DNA follows: TGTGCCAGCAGTTTTAGACAGGGTTCCTACGAGCAGTACTTC. Protein product: CASSFRQGSYEQYF.

This clone turned up a few times. The CDR3 is CASSPRSGGRTDTQYF. DNA of the CDR3: TGTGCCAGCAGCCCCCGTTCCGGGGGGAGGACAGATACGCAGTATTTT. V gene TRBV13 combines with J gene TRBJ2-3; 7 nucleotides align to TRBD2. In germline, CDR1 is PRHDT, CDR2 FYEKMQ (reference sequence). The CDR3 is 16 amino acids. J gave up 3 bases and V 5 bases, and 11 bases lay outside the gene matches.

DNA of the CDR3: TGCAGCGTTAACAGGGGCGGCGAAAAACTGTTTTTT. This gives the protein CSVNRGGEKLFF. The V call is TRBV29-1, the J call TRBJ1-4, with 7 bases identical to TRBD1. The trim removed 5 bases at V and 8 bases at J, leaving 5 bases unmatched. The CDR3 is 12 residues long. Germline lookup yields CDR1 SQVTM and CDR2 ANQGSEA.

The rearrangement uses TRBV7-9 and TRBJ1-1; D not certain. CDR3 size: 15 residues. Per the germline V gene, CDR1 is SEHNR and CDR2 is FQNEAQ (reference sequence). Trimming removed 5 bases from V and 0 bases from J, with 13 bases in between. CDR3 DNA sequence: TGTGCCAGCAGCGACAACAGAGAAATGAACACTGAAGCTTTCTTT. This encodes CASSDNREMNTEAFF.

The sample holds one count of this clone. The chain uses TRBV19 and TRBJ2-1; tentative D call: TRBD2 (6 bases). The CDR3 consists of 15 residues. Germline V gene data show CDR1 as LNHDA and CDR2 as SQIVND (reference sequence). Trimming pared 7 bases from V and 0 bases from J, leaving 13 bases between. CDR3 in DNA: TGTGCCAGTACCTTTCCCGGGAGCTCCTACAATGAGCAGTTCTTC. Translated: CASTFPGSSYNEQFF. Complete variable domain (other parts from reference TRBV19 and TRBJ2-1): DGGITQSPKYLFRKEGQNVTLSCEQNLNHDAMYWYRQDPGQGLRLIYYSQIVNDFQKGDIAEGYSVSREKKESFPLTVTSAQKNPTAFYLCASTFPGSSYNEQFFGPGTRLTVL.

In DNA form, the CDR3 reads TGTGCCAGCAGCTTACAGGGGGCGCGGGAGCAGTACTTC. Translating it yields CASSLQGAREQYF. The chain couples TRBV7-9 to TRBJ2-7; 8 bases are shared with TRBD1. The germline CDR1 and CDR2 sequences are SEHNR and FQNEAQ (reference sequence). This CDR3 is built from 13 residues. V dropped 2 bases and J dropped 7; count of bases not matched to a gene: 4.

Here the CDR3 DNA reads TGTGCCAGCAGCTTAGAGACAGAACTATATGGCTACACCTTC. Its translation: CASSLETELYGYTF. The gene calls are TRBV11-2 and TRBJ1-2, with TRBD1 as a possible D gene (5 bases). The CDR3 extends over 14 amino acids. Per germline, CDR1 SGHAT and CDR2 FQNNGV. Trimming stripped 0 bases from V and 5 bases from J, with 10 bases between.